Listed below are T cell receptor beta chains from one sample, sequenced in a study of beta chain features in type 1 diabetes. Assay used: immunoSEQ multiplex PCR; TCRdb lists only in-frame clones, some missing. Here the sample spans around 600,000 clones, roughly 12% being singletons. Sequencing was done on a sample of naive CD4+ T cells from blood. The receptors derive from a man aged 25-40 years with type 1 diabetes. Each CDR3 is given with its conserved first and last residue. The D gene is left open where the match is weak. Clone size, where shown, is once, few, many, or a class for clones that have expanded.

D gene,clone size,V gene,J gene,CDR3 protein,CDR3 DNA
TRBD2,.,TRBV27,TRBJ2-3,CASSLVGGSRATDTQYF,TGTGCCAGCAGTTTAGTAGGCGGGAGCAGGGCCACAGATACGCAGTATTTT
TRBD1,.,TRBV2,TRBJ2-1,CASKDREPYNEQFF,TGTGCCAGTAAGGACAGGGAACCCTACAATGAGCAGTTCTTC
.,few,TRBV7-9,TRBJ2-2,CASSFSGNTGELFF,TGTGCCAGCAGCTTTAGCGGGAACACCGGGGAGCTGTTTTTT
TRBD1,few,TRBV30,TRBJ1-2,CAWTGGPYGYTF,TGTGCCTGGACAGGGGGCCCCTATGGCTACACCTTC
.,.,TRBV10-3,TRBJ2-7,CAIGTVTYEQYF,TGTGCCATCGGGACTGTAACCTACGAGCAGTACTTC
.,.,TRBV18,TRBJ1-2,CASSPADGINYGYTF,TGTGCCAGCTCACCGGCGGACGGAATTAACTATGGCTACACCTTC
TRBD2,.,TRBV7-2,TRBJ2-3,CASSSIPSGGVSTDTQYF,TGTGCCAGCAGCTCCATCCCCAGCGGGGGGGTTAGCACAGATACGCAGTATTTT
.,.,TRBV30,TRBJ2-1,CAWSEYMGAYNEQFF,TGTGCCTGGAGTGAGTACATGGGAGCCTACAATGAGCAGTTCTTC
.,.,TRBV23-1,TRBJ1-2,CASPQGGGYTF,TGCGCCAGCCCTCAGGGAGGAGGCTACACCTTC
.,few,TRBV9,TRBJ1-1,CASKKQSSTEAFF,TGTGCCAGCAAAAAGCAATCGAGCACTGAAGCTTTCTTT
.,.,TRBV11-3,TRBJ1-1,CASSLVTVNTEAFF,TGTGCCAGCAGCTTAGTCACGGTGAACACTGAAGCTTTCTTT
TRBD1,.,TRBV7-2,TRBJ2-1,CASRDGRGLWDEQFF,TGTGCCAGCAGAGACGGAAGGGGGCTCTGGGATGAGCAGTTCTTC
TRBD1,few,TRBV7-9,TRBJ2-5,CASSLLDREETQYF,TGTGCCAGCAGCTTATTGGACAGGGAAGAGACCCAGTACTTC
.,few,TRBV6-6,TRBJ2-5,CASSYSRETQYF,TGTGCCAGCAGTTACTCAAGGGAGACCCAGTACTTC
TRBD2,few,TRBV7-2,TRBJ2-5,CASSSPPGGAGETQYF,TGTGCCAGCAGCTCACCCCCCGGGGGGGCCGGCGAGACCCAGTACTTC
.,few,TRBV12-5,TRBJ2-3,CASGSGLSTDTQYF,TGTGCTAGTGGTTCGGGCCTGAGCACAGATACGCAGTATTTT
.,.,TRBV6-5,TRBJ2-7,CASSYGQGLGEQYF,TGTGCCAGCAGTTACGGCCAGGGTTTGGGCGAGCAGTACTTC
.,few,TRBV18,TRBJ1-6,CASSPPHGNSPLHF,TGTGCCAGCTCACCACCGCACGGAAATTCACCCCTCCACTTT
TRBD2,few,TRBV6-5,TRBJ2-2,CGTSGFNTGELFF,TGTGGGACTAGCGGGTTTAACACCGGGGAGCTGTTTTTT